This T cell receptor beta chain is drawn from a study of T cells in Graves' hyperthyroidism and ophthalmopathy. RNA transcripts were the template for amplifying TCR beta CDR3 regions. HTBI primers were used for first-round RT-PCR of the TCR CDR3. A single record per CDR3 protein comes from TCRdb applying MiXCR to the multiplex PCR reads. Of some 550,000 distinct CDR3 sequences listed, 16% are singletons. Diagnosis rested on symptoms, serum thyroxine and TRAb, thyroid ultrasound, and orbital computed tomography. Germline V gives CDR1 SEHNR, CDR2 FQNEAQ (reference sequence). This CDR3 region has 12 residues. V shed 2 bases and J shed 8 bases, with 6 bases lying between them. This clonotype was seen a few times.

Sample: blood. The genes are TRBV7-9 and TRBJ1-4; D not resolved. The TCR sequence derives from a woman between 35 and 50 years old with Graves' ophthalmopathy. As DNA, the CDR3 is TGTGCCAGCAGCTTATGGTCCGAAAAACTGTTTTTT. Its protein is CASSLWSEKLFF.